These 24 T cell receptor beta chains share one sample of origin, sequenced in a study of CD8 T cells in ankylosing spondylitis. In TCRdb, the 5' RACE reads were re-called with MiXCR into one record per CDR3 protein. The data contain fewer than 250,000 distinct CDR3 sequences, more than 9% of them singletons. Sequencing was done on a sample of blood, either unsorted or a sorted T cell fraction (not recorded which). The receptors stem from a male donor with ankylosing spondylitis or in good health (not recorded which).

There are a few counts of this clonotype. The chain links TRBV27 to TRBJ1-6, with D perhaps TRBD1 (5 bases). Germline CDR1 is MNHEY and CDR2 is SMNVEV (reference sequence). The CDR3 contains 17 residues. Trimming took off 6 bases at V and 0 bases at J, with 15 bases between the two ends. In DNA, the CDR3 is TGTGCCAGCAGCTTGGCAGGGTCCTCCTCCTATAATTCACCCCTCCACTTT. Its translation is CASSLAGSSSYNSPLHF.

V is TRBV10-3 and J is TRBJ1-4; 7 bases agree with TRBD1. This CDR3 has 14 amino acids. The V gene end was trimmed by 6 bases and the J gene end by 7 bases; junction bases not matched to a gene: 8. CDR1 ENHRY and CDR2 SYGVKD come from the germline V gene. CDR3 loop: CAIRDTGVGEKLFF. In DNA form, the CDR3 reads TGTGCCATCAGGGATACAGGGGTCGGTGAAAAACTGTTTTTT.

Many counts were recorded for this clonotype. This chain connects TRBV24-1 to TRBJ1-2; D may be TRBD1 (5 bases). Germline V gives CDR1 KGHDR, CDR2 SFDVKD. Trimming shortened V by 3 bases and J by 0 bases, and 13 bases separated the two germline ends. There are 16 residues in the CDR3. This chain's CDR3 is CATSDARGPTNYGYTF. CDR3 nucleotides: TGTGCCACCAGTGATGCAAGGGGACCGACTAACTATGGCTACACCTTC.

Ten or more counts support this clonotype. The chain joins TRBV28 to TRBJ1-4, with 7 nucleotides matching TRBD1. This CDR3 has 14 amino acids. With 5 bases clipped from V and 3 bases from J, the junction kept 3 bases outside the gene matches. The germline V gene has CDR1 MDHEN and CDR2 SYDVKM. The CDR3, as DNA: TGTGCCAGCAGTAGTACAGGGGCTAATGAAAAACTGTTTTTT. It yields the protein CASSSTGANEKLFF.

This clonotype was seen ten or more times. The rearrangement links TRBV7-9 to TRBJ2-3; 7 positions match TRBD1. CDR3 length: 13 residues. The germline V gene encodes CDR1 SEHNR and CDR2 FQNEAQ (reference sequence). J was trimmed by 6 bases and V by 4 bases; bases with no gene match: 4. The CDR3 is CASSSTGSDTQYF. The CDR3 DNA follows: TGTGCCAGCAGCTCGACAGGGTCCGATACGCAGTATTTT.

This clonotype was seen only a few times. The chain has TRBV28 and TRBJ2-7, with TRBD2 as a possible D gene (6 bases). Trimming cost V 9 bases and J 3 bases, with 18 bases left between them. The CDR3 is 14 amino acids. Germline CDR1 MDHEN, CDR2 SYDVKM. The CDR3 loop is CASDGGRGYYEQYF. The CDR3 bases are TGTGCCAGTGACGGGGGAAGGGGCTACTACGAGCAGTACTTC.

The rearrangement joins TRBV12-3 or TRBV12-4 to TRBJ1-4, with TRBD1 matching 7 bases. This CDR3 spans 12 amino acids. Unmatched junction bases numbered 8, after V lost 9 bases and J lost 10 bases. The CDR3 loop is CASRTGLGKLFF. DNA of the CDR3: TGTGCCAGTAGGACAGGTTTGGGAAAACTGTTTTTT.

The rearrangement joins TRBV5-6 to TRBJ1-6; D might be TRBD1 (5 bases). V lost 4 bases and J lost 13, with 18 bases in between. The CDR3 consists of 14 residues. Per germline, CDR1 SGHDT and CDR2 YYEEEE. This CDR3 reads CASSGYGTPGPLHF. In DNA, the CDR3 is TGTGCCAGCAGCGGATACGGGACTCCCGGTCCCCTCCACTTT.

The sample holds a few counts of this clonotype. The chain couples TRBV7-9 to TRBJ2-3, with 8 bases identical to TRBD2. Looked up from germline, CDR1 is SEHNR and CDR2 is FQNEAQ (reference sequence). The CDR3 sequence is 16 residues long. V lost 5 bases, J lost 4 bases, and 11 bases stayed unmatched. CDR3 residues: CASSPLAGSLADTQYF. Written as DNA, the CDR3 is TGTGCCAGCAGCCCGTTAGCGGGGAGTTTGGCAGATACGCAGTATTTT.

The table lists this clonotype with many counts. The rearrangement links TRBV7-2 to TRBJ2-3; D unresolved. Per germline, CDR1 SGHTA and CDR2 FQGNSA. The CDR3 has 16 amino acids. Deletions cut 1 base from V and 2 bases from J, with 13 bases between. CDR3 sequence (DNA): TGTGCCAGCAGCTTAGTAAGCCGGGTCCTCACAGATACGCAGTATTTT. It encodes CASSLVSRVLTDTQYF.

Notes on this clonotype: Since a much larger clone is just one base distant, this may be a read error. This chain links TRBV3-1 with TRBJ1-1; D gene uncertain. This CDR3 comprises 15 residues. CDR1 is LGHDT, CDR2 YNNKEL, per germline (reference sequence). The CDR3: CTSSQRFGLNTEAFF. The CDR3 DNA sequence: TGTACCAGCAGCCAACGGTTCGGCTTGAACACTGAAGCTTTCTTT.

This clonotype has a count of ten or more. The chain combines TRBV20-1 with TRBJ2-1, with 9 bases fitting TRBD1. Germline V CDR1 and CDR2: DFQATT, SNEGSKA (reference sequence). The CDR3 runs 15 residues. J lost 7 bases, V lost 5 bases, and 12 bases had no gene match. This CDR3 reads CSAWRRGQGTNEQFF. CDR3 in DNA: TGCAGTGCTTGGAGGAGGGGACAGGGAACAAATGAGCAGTTCTTC.

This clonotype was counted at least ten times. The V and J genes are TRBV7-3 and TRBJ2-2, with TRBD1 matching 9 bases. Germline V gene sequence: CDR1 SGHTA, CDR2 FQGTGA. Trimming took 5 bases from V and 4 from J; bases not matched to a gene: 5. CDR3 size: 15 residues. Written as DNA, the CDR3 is TGTGCCAGCAGCGCGATACAGGGGGCCACCGGGGAGCTGTTTTTT. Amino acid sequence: CASSAIQGATGELFF.

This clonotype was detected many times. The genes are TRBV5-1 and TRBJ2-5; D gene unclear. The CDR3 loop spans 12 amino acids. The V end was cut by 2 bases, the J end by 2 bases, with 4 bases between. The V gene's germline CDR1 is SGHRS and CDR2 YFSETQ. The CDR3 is CASSFVQETQYF. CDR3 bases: TGCGCCAGCAGCTTTGTACAAGAGACCCAGTACTTC.

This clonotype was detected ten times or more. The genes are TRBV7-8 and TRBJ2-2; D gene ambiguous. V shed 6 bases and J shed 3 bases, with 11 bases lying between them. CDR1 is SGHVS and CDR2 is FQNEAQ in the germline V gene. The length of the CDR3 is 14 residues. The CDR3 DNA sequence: TGTGCCAGCAGTTTGGCTGGGGACACCGGGGAGCTGTTTTTT. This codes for CASSLAGDTGELFF.

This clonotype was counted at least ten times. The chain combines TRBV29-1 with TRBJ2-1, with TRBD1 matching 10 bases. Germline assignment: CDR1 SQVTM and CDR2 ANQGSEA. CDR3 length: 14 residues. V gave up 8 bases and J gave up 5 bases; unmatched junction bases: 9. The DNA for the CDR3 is TGCAGCACTCACCCCGGGACAGGGGACAATGAGCAGTTCTTC. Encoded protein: CSTHPGTGDNEQFF.

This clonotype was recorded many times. This CDR3 reads CASSYRRARESYNSPLHF. The CDR3 DNA reads as TGTGCCAGCAGTTATAGGAGGGCCAGGGAATCCTATAATTCACCCCTCCACTTT. The rearrangement links TRBV6-8 to TRBJ1-6, with D possibly TRBD1 on 5 matching bases. CDR3 size: 18 residues. Germline V gene lookup returns CDR1 MNHGY and CDR2 SAAAGT. V was pared by 3 bases and J by 1 base, with 16 bases between.

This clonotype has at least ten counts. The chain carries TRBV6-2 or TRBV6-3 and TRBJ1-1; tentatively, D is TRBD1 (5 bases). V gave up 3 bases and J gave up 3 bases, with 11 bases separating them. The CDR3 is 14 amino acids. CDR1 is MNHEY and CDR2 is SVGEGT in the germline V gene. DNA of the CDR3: TGTGCCAGCAGTTATCGGGGCAGTGACACTGAAGCTTTCTTT. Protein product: CASSYRGSDTEAFF.

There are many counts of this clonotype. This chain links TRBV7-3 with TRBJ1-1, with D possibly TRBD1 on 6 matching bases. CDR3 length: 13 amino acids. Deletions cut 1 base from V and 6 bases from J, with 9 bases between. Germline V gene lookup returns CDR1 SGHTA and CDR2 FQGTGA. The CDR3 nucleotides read TGTGCCAGCAGCTTAAATAAGGGGGCTGAAGCTTTCTTT. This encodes CASSLNKGAEAFF.

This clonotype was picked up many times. The CDR3 region has the DNA TGTGCCACCAGCAGAGATTTGTCGGTGAGCTCCTACAATGAGCAGTTCTTC. Its translation is CATSRDLSVSSYNEQFF. V usage is TRBV15 and J usage is TRBJ2-1; no clear D. CDR1 is LNHNV and CDR2 is YYDKDF in the germline V gene (reference sequence). V was trimmed by 0 bases and J by 0 bases, leaving 12 bases between them. CDR3 length equals 17 residues.

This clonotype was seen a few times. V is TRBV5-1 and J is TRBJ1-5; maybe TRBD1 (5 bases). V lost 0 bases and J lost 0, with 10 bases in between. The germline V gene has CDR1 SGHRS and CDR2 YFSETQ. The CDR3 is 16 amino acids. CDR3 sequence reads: CASSLDGQGSNQPQHF. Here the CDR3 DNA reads TGCGCCAGCAGCTTGGATGGTCAGGGTAGCAATCAGCCCCAGCATTTT. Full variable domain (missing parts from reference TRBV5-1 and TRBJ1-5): KAGVTQTPRYLIKTRGQQVTLSCSPISGHRSVSWYQQTPGQGLQFLFEYFSETQRNKGNFPGRFSGRQFSNSRSEMNVSTLELGDSALYLCASSLDGQGSNQPQHFGDGTRLSIL.

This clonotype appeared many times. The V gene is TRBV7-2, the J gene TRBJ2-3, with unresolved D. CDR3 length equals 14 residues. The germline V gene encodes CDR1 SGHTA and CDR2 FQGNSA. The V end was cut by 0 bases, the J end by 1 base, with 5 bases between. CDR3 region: CASSLALRTDTQYF. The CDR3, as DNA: TGTGCCAGCAGCTTAGCCCTTCGCACAGATACGCAGTATTTT.

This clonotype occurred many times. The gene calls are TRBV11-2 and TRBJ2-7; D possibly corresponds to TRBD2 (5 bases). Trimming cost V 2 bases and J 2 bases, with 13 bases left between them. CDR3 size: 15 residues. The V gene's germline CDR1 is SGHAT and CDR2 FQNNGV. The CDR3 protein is CASSLFWELTYEQYF. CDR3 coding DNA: TGTGCCAGCAGCTTATTTTGGGAGCTGACCTACGAGCAGTACTTC.

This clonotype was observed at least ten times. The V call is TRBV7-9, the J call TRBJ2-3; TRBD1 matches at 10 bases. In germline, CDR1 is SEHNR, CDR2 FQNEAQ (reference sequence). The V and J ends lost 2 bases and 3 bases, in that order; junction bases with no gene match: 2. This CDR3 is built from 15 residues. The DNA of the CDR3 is TGTGCCAGCAGCTTACGGACAGGGGGGACAGATACGCAGTATTTT. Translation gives CASSLRTGGTDTQYF.